This T cell receptor beta chain was profiled in a study of beta chain features in type 1 diabetes. Study-wide background: No patient-donor differences in age, gender, total cells or subset yield.

Study-wide results and caveats: Moderately but significantly shorter TCRB CDR3s were found in Type 1 diabetes patients in all four CD4+ subsets.

Since all of the isolated RNA was reverse transcribed, expressed TCRB transcripts were what got sequenced. Repertoires were generated with immunoSEQ multiplex PCR, while TCRdb's copy carries only in-frame clones and drops some. The data show over 55,000 clones, 52% seen once. V was trimmed by 2 bases and J by 7 bases, leaving 9 bases between them. Germline V gene sequence: CDR1 MNHEY, CDR2 SVGAGI. The CDR3 runs 13 residues. For this clone: Its specificity is unknown.

The chain is built from TRBV6-5 and TRBJ2-1, with TRBD2 as a possible D gene (5 bases). The sequencing input was Tregs from blood. This receptor was taken from a woman aged 40 to 49 with type 1 diabetes. CDR3 sequence (DNA): TGTGCCAGCAGTTACGGACTTTTAAATGAGCAGTTCTTC. Protein product: CASSYGLLNEQFF.